One and the same sample provided the 16 T cell receptor beta chains below, sequenced in a study of neoadjuvant nivolumab and ipilimumab in lung cancer. Sequencing was performed with immunoSEQ multiplex PCR; in TCRdb, only in-frame clones are kept and a portion is missing. The data show fewer than 30,000 clones, roughly 76% seen once. Sequencing was performed on tumor tissue, taken after neoadjuvant nivolumab, alone or with ipilimumab, at or shortly before surgery. All receptors derive from an adult with non-small cell lung cancer.

V gene TRBV10-2 combines with J gene TRBJ1-1; D might be TRBD1 (6 bases). The germline V gene has CDR1 WSHSY and CDR2 SAAADI. Trimming shortened V by 8 bases and J by 4 bases, and 14 bases separated the two germline ends. The CDR3 consists of 13 residues. As DNA, the CDR3 is TGCGCCAGCGAATACAGGGTCGGCACTGAAGCTTTCTTT. Translation: CASEYRVGTEAFF.

The chain is built from TRBV7-9 and TRBJ2-3, with no clear D. The length of the CDR3 is 15 residues. V lost 2 bases to trimming and J lost 5 bases, with 14 bases between them. Germline CDR1 is SEHNR and CDR2 is FQNEAQ (reference sequence). The CDR3 protein is CASSLITGTGDTQYF. DNA of the CDR3: TGTGCCAGCAGCTTAATTACGGGTACGGGAGATACGCAGTATTTT.

The V gene is TRBV7-2, the J gene TRBJ2-3; 13 bases agree with TRBD2. The J segment lost 0 bases and the V segment lost 1 base, leaving 7 bases of the junction unmatched. From germline, CDR1 is SGHTA and CDR2 FQGNSA. The CDR3 totals 19 residues. The CDR3 is CASSLVRTSGGYSTDTQYF. In DNA, the CDR3 is TGTGCCAGCAGCTTAGTCCGGACTAGCGGGGGCTATAGCACAGATACGCAGTATTTT.

The chain combines TRBV7-9 with TRBJ1-6, with D perhaps matching TRBD1 (6 bases). V was cut by 5 bases and J by 11 bases, with 13 bases left in between. Germline V gene sequence: CDR1 SEHNR, CDR2 FQNEAQ (reference sequence). The CDR3 consists of 13 residues. The CDR3 nucleotides are TGTGCCAGCAGCCGTACAGGGCAGGCACCCCTCCACTTT. As protein: CASSRTGQAPLHF.

V and J are TRBV28 and TRBJ1-2; D uncertain. Germline V gene data show CDR1 as MDHEN and CDR2 as SYDVKM. Trimming cost V 5 bases and J 4 bases, with 8 bases left between them. The CDR3 contains 12 residues. The CDR3 loop reads CASSLRSYGYTF. The CDR3, as DNA: TGTGCCAGCAGTCTCCGCAGCTATGGCTACACCTTC.

V is TRBV6-6 and J is TRBJ1-1; 9 bases line up with TRBD1. The CDR3 sequence is 14 residues long. The ends lost 2 bases at V and 4 bases at J; junction bases unmatched: 2. Germline lookup yields CDR1 MNHNY and CDR2 SVGAGI (reference sequence). The CDR3 protein is CASSYTGGITEAFF. In DNA form, the CDR3 reads TGTGCCAGCAGTTACACAGGGGGCATCACTGAAGCTTTCTTT.

V is TRBV5-4 and J is TRBJ1-1; D is uncertain. CDR1 is SGHNT, CDR2 YYREEE, per germline (reference sequence). V was cut by 3 bases and J by 0 bases, with 9 bases left in between. The CDR3 loop spans 14 amino acids. CDR3 in DNA: TGTGCCAGCAGCTCCGCATCCTTGAACACTGAAGCTTTCTTT. Translated, it gives CASSSASLNTEAFF.

The chain combines TRBV6-1 with TRBJ2-7; no firm D call. V dropped 2 bases and J dropped 2 bases, with 10 bases sitting between them. Germline CDR1 MNHNS, CDR2 SASEGT. This CDR3 spans 14 amino acids. The DNA of the CDR3 is TGTGCCAGCAGTGAACTCCCCCCTCCCTACGAGCAGTACTTC. The encoded protein is CASSELPPPYEQYF.

This chain links TRBV6-5 with TRBJ1-1, with D uncertain. This CDR3 is 13 amino acids long. CDR1 and CDR2 (germline): MNHEY, SVGAGI. V was clipped by 4 bases and J by 7 bases, with 13 bases between them. The CDR3 region has the DNA TGTGCCAGCAGTTCCGTTTCAGAGGTTGAAGCTTTCTTT. It specifies CASSSVSEVEAFF.

The CDR3 sequence is CASSQEGTSGGNEQFF. In nucleotides, the CDR3 is TGTGCCAGCAGCCAAGAGGGGACTAGCGGGGGCAATGAGCAGTTCTTC. The chain carries TRBV4-2 and TRBJ2-1, with 14 nucleotides matching TRBD2. The V segment lost 0 bases and the J segment 6 bases; nucleotides outside the gene matches: 1. The CDR3 has 16 residues. CDR1 and CDR2 from the germline V gene are LGHNA and YNFKEQ.

V and J are TRBV19 and TRBJ2-2, with D maybe TRBD2 (7 bases). CDR1 and CDR2 from the germline V gene are LNHDA and SQIVND (reference sequence). The V end lost 4 bases, the J end lost 6 bases, and 15 bases lay between the germline ends. CDR3 length: 15 residues. The CDR3 coding sequence is TGTGCCAGTAGTAGGGGGGGCGGGTCGGCCGGGGAGCTGTTTTTT. This encodes CASSRGGGSAGELFF. The full variable domain, its missing parts supplied by reference TRBV19 and TRBJ2-2, is DGGITQSPKYLFRKEGQNVTLSCEQNLNHDAMYWYRQDPGQGLRLIYYSQIVNDFQKGDIAEGYSVSREKKESFPLTVTSAQKNPTAFYLCASSRGGGSAGELFFGEGSRLTVL.

As regards this clone: One base away lies a much larger clone, so this may be a sequencing read error. The chain couples TRBV6-6 to TRBJ1-1, with D perhaps TRBD1 (5 bases). This CDR3 contains 14 residues. Germline values: CDR1 MNHNY, CDR2 SVGAGI (reference sequence). Trimming pared 6 bases from V and 2 bases from J, leaving 13 bases between. The CDR3 protein is CASSFGQINTEAFF. CDR3 in DNA: TGTGCCAGCAGCTTCGGACAAATTAACACTGAAGCTTTCTTT.

This clone was seen a few times. CDR3 region: CASSQWNQPQHF. The DNA for the CDR3 is TGTGCCAGCAGTCAATGGAATCAGCCCCAGCATTTT. The V gene is TRBV6-6, the J gene TRBJ1-5; D not resolved. Germline assignment: CDR1 MNHNY and CDR2 SVGAGI (reference sequence). The CDR3 has 12 residues. Trimming stripped 5 bases from V and 4 bases from J, with 6 bases between.

V and J are TRBV7-9 and TRBJ1-1; tentative D call: TRBD1 (6 bases). The ends were cut back, 5 bases at V and 1 base at J, with 14 bases in the middle. This CDR3 has 15 residues. Germline CDR1 reads SEHNR; CDR2 reads FQNEAQ (reference sequence). CDR3 sequence (DNA): TGTGCCAGCAGCCTTACCAGGGGCTCGAACACTGAAGCTTTCTTT. Its protein product is CASSLTRGSNTEAFF.

This clone was found a few times. The chain uses TRBV7-2 and TRBJ1-2; D may be TRBD1 (5 bases). This CDR3 is 12 amino acids long. With 5 bases removed from V and 12 bases from J, the gap between germline ends came to 16 bases. CDR1 is SGHTA, CDR2 FQGNSA, per germline. The CDR3 sequence: CASSVTGTDDTF. The CDR3 bases are TGTGCCAGCAGCGTAACCGGGACCGACGACACCTTC.

The chain uses TRBV5-4 and TRBJ1-2, with TRBD1 identical over 8 bases. The ends lost 1 base at V and 4 bases at J; junction bases unmatched: 9. In germline, CDR1 is SGHNT, CDR2 YYREEE (reference sequence). The CDR3 is 16 residues long. The CDR3 here is CASSLWGGQGGYGYTF. The CDR3 DNA is TGTGCCAGCAGCTTGTGGGGTGGACAGGGAGGCTATGGCTACACCTTC.